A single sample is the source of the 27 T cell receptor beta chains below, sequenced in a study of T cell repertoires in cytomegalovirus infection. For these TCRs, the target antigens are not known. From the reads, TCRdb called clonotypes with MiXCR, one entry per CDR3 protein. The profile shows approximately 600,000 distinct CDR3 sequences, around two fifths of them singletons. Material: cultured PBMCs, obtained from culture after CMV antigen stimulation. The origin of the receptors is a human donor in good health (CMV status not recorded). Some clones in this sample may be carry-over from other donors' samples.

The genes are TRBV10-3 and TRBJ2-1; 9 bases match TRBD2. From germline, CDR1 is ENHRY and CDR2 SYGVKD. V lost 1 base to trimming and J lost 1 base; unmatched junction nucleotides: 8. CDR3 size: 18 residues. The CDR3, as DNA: TGTGCCATCAGTGAGTTCAGGACTAGCGTGGCATCCTACAATGAGCAGTTCTTC. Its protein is CAISEFRTSVASYNEQFF.

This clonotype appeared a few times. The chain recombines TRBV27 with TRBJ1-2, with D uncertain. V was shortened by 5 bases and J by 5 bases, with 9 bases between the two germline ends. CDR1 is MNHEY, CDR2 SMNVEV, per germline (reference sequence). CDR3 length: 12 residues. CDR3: CASSPGPYGYTF. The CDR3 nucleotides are TGTGCCAGCAGTCCCGGGCCTTATGGCTACACCTTC.

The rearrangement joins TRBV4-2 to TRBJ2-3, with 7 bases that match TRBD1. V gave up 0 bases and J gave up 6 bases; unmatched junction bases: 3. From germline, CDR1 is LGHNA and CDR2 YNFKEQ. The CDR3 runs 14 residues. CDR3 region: CASSQDQGDDTQYF. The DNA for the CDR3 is TGTGCCAGCAGCCAAGATCAGGGGGACGATACGCAGTATTTT.

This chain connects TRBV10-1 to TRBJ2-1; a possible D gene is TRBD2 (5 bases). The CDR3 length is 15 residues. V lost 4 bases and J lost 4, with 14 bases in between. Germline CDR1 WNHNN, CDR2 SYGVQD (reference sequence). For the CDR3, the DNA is TGCGCCAGCAGTGCGGTAGGAGCGGTTTACAATGAGCAGTTCTTC. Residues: CASSAVGAVYNEQFF.

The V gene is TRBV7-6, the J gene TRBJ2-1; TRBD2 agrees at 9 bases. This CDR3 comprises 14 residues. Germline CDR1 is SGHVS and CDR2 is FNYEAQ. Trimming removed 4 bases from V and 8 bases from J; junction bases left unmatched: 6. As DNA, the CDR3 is TGTGCCAGCAGCTCGCGGCGGACTAGCGATGAGCAGTTCTTC. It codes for CASSSRRTSDEQFF.

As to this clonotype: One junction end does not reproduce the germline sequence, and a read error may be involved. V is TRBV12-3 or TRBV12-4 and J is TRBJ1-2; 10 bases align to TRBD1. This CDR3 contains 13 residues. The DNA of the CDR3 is TGTGCCAGCAGTTTACTGAGACAGGGGGCGCGAGGATTC. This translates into CASSLLRQGARGF.

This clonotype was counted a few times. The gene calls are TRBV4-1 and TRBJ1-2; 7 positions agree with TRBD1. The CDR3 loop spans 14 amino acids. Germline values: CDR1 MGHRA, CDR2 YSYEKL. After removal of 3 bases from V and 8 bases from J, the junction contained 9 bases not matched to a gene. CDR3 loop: CASSQRDSQRGYTF. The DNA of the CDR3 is TGCGCCAGCAGCCAGAGGGACAGCCAGAGGGGCTACACCTTC.

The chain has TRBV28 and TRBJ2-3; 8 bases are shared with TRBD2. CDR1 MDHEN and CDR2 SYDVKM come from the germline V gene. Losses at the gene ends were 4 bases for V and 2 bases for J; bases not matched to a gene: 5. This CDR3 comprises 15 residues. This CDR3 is CASSSSGRATDTQYF. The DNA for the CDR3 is TGTGCCAGCAGTTCCTCCGGGAGGGCCACAGATACGCAGTATTTT.

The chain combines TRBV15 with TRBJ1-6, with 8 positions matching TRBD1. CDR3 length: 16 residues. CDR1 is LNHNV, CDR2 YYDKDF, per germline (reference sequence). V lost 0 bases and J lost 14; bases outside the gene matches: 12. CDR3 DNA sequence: TGTGCCACCAGCAGAGATCGAATGCAGGGGGCCGCAACCCTCCACTTT. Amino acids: CATSRDRMQGAATLHF.

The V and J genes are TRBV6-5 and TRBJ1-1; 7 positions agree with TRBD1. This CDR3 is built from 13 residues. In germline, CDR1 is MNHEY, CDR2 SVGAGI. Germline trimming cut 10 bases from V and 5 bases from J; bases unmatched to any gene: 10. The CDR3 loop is CATHRTGLTEAFF. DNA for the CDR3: TGTGCCACCCACCGGACAGGATTGACTGAAGCTTTCTTT.

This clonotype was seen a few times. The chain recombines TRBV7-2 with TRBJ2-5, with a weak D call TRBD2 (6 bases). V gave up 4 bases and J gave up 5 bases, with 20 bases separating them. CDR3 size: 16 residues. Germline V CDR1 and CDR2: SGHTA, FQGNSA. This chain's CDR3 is CASSSLARGGIETQYF. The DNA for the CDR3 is TGTGCCAGCAGCTCACTAGCTCGTGGTGGTATTGAGACCCAGTACTTC.

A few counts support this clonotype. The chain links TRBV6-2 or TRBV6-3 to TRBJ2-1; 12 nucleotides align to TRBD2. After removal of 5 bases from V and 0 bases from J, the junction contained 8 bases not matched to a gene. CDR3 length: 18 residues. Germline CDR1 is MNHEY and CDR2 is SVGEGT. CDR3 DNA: TGTGCCAGCAGTCCCGGACTAGCGGGAAAGAGCTCCTACAATGAGCAGTTCTTC. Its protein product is CASSPGLAGKSSYNEQFF.

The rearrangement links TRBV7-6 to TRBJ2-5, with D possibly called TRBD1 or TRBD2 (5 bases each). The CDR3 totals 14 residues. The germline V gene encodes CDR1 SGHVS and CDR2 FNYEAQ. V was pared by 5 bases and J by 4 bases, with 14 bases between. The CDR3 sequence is CASSHLRDAETQYF. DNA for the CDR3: TGTGCCAGCAGCCACCTCCGGGACGCAGAGACCCAGTACTTC. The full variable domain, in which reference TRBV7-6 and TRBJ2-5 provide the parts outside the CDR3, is GAGVSQSPRYKVTKRGQDVALRCDPISGHVSLYWYRQALGQGPEFLTYFNYEAQQDKSGLPNDRFSAERPEGSISTLTIQRTEQRDSAMYRCASSHLRDAETQYFGPGTRLLVL.

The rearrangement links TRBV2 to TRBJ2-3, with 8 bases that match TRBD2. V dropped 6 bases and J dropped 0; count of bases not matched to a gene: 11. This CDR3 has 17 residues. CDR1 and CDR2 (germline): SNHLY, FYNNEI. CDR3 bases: TGTGCCAGCAGCGGTACTAGCGGAAGGACTAGCACAGATACGCAGTATTTT. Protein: CASSGTSGRTSTDTQYF.

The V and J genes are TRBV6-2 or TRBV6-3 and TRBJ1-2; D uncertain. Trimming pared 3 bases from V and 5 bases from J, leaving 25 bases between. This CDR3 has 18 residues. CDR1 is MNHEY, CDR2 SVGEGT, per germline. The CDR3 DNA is TGTGCCAGCAGTTATGAGCGCAACGAAGGAAATCGGTTGTATGGCTACACCTTC. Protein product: CASSYERNEGNRLYGYTF.

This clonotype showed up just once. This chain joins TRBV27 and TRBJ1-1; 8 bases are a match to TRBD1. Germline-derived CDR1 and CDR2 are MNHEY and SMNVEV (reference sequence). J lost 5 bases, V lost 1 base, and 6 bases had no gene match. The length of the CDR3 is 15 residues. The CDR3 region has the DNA TGTGCCAGCAGTTTATTCCGACAGGGGTTTACTGAAGCTTTCTTT. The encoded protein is CASSLFRQGFTEAFF.

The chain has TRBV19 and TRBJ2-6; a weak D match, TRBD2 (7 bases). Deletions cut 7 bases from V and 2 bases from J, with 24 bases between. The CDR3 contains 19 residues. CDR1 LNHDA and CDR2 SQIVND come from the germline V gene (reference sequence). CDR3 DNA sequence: TGTGCCAGTATGGGGATGATGGGGGGGCGAGGGACTGGGGCCAACGTCCTGACTTTC. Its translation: CASMGMMGGRGTGANVLTF.

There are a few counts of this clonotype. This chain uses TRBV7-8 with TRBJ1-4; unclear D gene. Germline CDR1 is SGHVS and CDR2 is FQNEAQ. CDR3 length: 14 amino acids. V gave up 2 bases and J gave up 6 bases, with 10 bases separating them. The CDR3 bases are TGTGCCAGCAGCTTACAATTTAAATATGAAAAACTGTTTTTT. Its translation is CASSLQFKYEKLFF.

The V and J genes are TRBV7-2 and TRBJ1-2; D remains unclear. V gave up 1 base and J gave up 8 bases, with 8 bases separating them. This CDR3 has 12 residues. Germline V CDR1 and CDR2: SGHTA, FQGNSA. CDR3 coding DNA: TGTGCCAGCAGCTTAGTTCATAGCGGCTACACCTTC. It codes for CASSLVHSGYTF.

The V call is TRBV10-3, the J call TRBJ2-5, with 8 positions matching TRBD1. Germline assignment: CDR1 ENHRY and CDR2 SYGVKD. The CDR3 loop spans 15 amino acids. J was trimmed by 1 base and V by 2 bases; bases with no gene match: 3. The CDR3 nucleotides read TGTGCCATCAGTGAGCTAGGACAGGGCCAAGAGACCCAGTACTTC. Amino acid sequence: CAISELGQGQETQYF.

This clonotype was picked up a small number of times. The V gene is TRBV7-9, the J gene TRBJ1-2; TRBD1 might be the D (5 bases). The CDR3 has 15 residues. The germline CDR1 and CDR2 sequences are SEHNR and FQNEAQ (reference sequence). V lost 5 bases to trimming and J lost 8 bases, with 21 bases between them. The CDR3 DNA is TGTGCCAGCAGCCCCCGGAGCATGAGGGGAGAGGGCTACACCTTC. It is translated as CASSPRSMRGEGYTF. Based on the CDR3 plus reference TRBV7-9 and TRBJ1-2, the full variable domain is DTGVSQNPRHKITKRGQNVTFRCDPISEHNRLYWYRQTLGQGPEFLTYFQNEAQLEKSRLLSDRFSAERPKGSFSTLEIQRTEQGDSAMYLCASSPRSMRGEGYTFGSGTRLTVV.

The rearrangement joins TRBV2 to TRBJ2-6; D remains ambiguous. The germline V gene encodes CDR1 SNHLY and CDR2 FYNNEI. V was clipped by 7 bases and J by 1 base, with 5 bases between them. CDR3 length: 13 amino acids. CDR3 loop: CASMRSGANVLTF. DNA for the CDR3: TGTGCCAGCATGAGGTCTGGGGCCAACGTCCTGACTTTC.

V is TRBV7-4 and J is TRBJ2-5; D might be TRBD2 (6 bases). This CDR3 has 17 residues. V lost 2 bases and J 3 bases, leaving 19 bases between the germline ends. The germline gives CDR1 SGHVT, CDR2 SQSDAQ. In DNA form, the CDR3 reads TGTGCCAGCAGCTTATTGGACGACTTTACGGGAGAAGAGACCCAGTACTTC. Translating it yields CASSLLDDFTGEETQYF.

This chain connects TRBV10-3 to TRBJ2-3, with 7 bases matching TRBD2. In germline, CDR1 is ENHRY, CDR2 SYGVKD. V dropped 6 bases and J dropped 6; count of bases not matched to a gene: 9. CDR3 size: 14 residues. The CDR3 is CAISPGLTGDTQYF. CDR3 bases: TGTGCCATCAGCCCGGGACTAACTGGGGATACGCAGTATTTT.

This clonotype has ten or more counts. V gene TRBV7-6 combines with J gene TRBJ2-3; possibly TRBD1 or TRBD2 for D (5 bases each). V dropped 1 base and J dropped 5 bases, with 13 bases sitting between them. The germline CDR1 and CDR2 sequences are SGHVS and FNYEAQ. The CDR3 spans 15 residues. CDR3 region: CASSLGGAEGDTQYF. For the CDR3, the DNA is TGTGCCAGCAGCTTAGGAGGGGCCGAGGGAGATACGCAGTATTTT.

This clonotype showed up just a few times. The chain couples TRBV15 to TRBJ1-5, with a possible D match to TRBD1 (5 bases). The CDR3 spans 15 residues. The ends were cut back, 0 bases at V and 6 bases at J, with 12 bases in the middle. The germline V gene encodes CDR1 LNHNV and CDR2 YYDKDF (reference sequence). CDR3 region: CATSRDRQGGQPQHF. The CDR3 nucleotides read TGTGCCACCAGCAGAGATCGCCAGGGAGGTCAGCCCCAGCATTTT.

The CDR3 sequence: CSAHGVQGDEQFF. CDR3 DNA sequence: TGCAGTGCTCACGGGGTTCAGGGAGATGAGCAGTTCTTC. V and J are TRBV20-1 and TRBJ2-1; D possibly matches TRBD1 or TRBD2 (5 bases each). This CDR3 comprises 13 residues. Germline CDR1 DFQATT, CDR2 SNEGSKA (reference sequence). Trimming took 5 bases from V and 8 from J, leaving 16 bases between them.